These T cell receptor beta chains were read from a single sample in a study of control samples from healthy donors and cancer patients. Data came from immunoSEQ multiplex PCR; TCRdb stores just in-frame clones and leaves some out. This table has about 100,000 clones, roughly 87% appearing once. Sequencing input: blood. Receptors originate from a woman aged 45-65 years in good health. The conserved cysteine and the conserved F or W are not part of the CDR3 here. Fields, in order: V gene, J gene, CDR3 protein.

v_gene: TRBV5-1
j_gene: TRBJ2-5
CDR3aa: ASSLGLAEQETQY

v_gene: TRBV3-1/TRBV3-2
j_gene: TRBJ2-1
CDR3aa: ASSPRGTSGRAGANEQF

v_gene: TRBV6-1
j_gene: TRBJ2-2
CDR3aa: ASSELGLVGELF

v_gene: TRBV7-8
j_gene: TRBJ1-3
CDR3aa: ASSWTDGSGNTIY

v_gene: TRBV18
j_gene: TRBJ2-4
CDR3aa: ASSPLNSENIQY

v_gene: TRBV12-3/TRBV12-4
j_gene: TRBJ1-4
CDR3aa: ASCRDSGEKLF

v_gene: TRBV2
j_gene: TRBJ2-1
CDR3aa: ASRRSGSSYNEQF

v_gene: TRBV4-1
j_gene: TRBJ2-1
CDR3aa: ASSHQIASGGNEQF

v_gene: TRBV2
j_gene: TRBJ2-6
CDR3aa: ASRGTGGSSGANVLT

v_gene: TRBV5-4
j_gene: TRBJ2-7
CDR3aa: ASSPGQMPYEQY

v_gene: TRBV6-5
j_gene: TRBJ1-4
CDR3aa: ASSYSRQRGEKLF

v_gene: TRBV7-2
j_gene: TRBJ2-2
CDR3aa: ASRTGRETGELF

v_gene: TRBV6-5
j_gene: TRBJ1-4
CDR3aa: ASSLRREINEKLF

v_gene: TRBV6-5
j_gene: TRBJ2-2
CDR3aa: ASSYLRGLRPGELF

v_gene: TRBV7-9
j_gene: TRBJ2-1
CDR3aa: ASSSHLNNGNEQF

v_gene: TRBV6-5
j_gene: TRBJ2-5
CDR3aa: ASIPLTGQETQY

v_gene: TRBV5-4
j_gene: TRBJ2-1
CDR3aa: ASSLDPGLRGNGEQF

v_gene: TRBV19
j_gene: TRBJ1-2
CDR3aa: ASSIFSGDGYT

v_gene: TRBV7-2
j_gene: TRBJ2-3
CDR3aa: ASSLWSDTQY

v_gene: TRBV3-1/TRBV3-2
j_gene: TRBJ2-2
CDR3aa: ASSRLAGGPGELF

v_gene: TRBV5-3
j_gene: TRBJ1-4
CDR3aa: ARSLTGNEKLF

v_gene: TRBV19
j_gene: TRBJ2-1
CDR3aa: ASISDGGVGNEQF

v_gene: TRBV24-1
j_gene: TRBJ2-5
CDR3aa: ATSENSGSGQETQY

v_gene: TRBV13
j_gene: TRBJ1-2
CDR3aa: ASSSDRVGYT

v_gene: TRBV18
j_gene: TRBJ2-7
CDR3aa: ASSRRQGLYEQY

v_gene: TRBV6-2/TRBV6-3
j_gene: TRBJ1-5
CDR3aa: ASSPRGQGNQPQH

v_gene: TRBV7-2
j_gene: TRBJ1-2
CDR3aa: ASSLEANRARYGYT

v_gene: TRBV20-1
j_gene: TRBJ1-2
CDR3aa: SASRSRAPGHGYT

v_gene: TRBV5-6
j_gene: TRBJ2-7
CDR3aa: ASTQGAGGSYEQY

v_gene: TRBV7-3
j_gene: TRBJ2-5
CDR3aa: ASSLTGQVLETQY

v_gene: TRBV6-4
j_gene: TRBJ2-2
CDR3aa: ASATSPNTGELF

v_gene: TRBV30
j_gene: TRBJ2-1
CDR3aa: AWSPGAARKQF

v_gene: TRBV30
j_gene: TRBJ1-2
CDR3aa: AARGGNLNYGYT

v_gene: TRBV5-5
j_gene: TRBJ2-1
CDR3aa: ASSLRLAGDNEQF

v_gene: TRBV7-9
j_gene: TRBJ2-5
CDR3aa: ASSSWDRGRETQY

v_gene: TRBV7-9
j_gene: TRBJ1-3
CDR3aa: ASSLAGGTHSGNTIY

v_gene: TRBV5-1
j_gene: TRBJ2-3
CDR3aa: ASSVAGGTTDTQY

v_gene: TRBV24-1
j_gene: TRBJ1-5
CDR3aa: ATSDLRDRGSGQPQH

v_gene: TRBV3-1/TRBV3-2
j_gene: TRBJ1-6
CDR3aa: ASTRHTDSPLH

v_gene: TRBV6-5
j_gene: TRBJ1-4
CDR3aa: ASSSLTQGIEKLF

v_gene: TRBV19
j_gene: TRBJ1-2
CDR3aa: ASTDGGRGGFGYT

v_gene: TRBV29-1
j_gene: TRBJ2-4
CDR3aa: NVGGGLAKNIQY